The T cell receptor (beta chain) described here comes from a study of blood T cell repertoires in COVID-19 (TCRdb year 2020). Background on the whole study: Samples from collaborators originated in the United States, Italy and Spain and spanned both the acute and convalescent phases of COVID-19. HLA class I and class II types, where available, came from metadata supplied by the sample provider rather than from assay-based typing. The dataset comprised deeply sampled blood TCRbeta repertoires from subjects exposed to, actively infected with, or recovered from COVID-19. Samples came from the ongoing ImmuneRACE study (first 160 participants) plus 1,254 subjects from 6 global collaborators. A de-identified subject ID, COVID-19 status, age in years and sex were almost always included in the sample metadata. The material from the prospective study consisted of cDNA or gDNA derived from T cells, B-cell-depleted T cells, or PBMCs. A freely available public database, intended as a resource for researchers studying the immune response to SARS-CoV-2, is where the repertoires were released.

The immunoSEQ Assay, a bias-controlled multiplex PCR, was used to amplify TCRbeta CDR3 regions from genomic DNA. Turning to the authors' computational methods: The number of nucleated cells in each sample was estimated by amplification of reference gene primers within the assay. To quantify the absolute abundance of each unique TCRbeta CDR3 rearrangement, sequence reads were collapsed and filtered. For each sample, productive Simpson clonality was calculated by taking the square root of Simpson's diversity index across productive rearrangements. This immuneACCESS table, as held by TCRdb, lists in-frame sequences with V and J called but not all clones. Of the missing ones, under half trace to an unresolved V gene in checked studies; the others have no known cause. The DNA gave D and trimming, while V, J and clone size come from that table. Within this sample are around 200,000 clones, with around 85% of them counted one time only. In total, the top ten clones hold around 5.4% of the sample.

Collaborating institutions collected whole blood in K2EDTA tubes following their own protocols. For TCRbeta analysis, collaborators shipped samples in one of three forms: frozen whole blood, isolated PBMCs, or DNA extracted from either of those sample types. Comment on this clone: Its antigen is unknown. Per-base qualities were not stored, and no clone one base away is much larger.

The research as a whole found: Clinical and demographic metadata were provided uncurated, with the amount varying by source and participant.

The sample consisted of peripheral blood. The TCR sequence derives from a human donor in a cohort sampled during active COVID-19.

In nucleotides, the sequence is TGCAGCGTTGGATCTGGGCCCCAAGTAGCGGGGGAGCTGTTTTTT. It translates to CSVGSGPQVAGELFF. This receptor chain uses TRBV29-1 and TRBJ2-2; a tentative D match to TRBD2 spans 5 bases. The germline ends are 20 bases apart after V is trimmed by 4 bases and J by 8 bases. Inclusive of the bounding cysteine and phenylalanine, the CDR3 is 15 residues long. CDR3 DNA only is kept here, 45 bases in frame from base 1. Sequences SQVTM (CDR1) and ANQGSEA (CDR2) are obtained from the germline V gene.